The rows below give T cell receptor beta chains drawn from one sample of a study of control samples from healthy donors and cancer patients. The repertoire was sequenced with immunoSEQ multiplex PCR; TCRdb's copy has only in-frame clones and lacks some. This table holds fewer than 200,000 clones, around 90% found once. Sequenced material: blood. All receptors derive from a woman aged 50 to 60 in good health. CDR3s include the opening cysteine and the closing phenylalanine or tryptophan. The order of the fields is clone size, V gene, J gene, D gene, CDR3 DNA, CDR3 protein. A D gene is named only where the DNA matches it firmly. Size is stated for part of the rows, as once, few or many counts, or as a class when the clone is expanded.

clone_size: -; v_call: TRBV11-3; j_call: TRBJ1-1; d_call: -; cdr3_nt: TGTGCCAGCAGCTTAGGACTGACGAACACTGAAGCTTTCTTT; cdr3_aa: CASSLGLTNTEAFF
clone_size: -; v_call: TRBV12-3/TRBV12-4; j_call: TRBJ1-1; d_call: -; cdr3_nt: TGTGCCAGCAGTTTCTCGGAGAACACTGAAGCTTTCTTT; cdr3_aa: CASSFSENTEAFF
clone_size: -; v_call: TRBV28; j_call: TRBJ1-1; d_call: -; cdr3_nt: TGTGCCAGCAGTATGGCGGTGCGAGCTTTCTTT; cdr3_aa: CASSMAVRAFF
clone_size: -; v_call: TRBV3-1/TRBV3-2; j_call: TRBJ2-2; d_call: TRBD2; cdr3_nt: TGTGCCAGCAGCCACGGGGGACTAGCGGGGCACACCGGGGAGCTGTTTTTT; cdr3_aa: CASSHGGLAGHTGELFF
clone_size: -; v_call: TRBV28; j_call: TRBJ1-3; d_call: -; cdr3_nt: TGTGCCAGCAGTTTACCCCCGCCAGGGACTGGAAACACCATATATTTT; cdr3_aa: CASSLPPPGTGNTIYF
clone_size: -; v_call: TRBV12-3/TRBV12-4; j_call: TRBJ1-2; d_call: -; cdr3_nt: TGTGCCAGCAGTTTGACAGGCAGCTATGGCTACACCTTC; cdr3_aa: CASSLTGSYGYTF
clone_size: few; v_call: TRBV27; j_call: TRBJ1-4; d_call: -; cdr3_nt: TGTGCCAGCAGTTTCGGCGGGTCGCGTGAAAAACTGTTTTTT; cdr3_aa: CASSFGGSREKLFF
clone_size: once; v_call: TRBV30; j_call: TRBJ1-1; d_call: -; cdr3_nt: TGTGCCTGGAGTGCTGTGCGGGACATGAACACTGAAGCTTTCTTT; cdr3_aa: CAWSAVRDMNTEAFF
clone_size: -; v_call: TRBV12-3/TRBV12-4; j_call: TRBJ2-3; d_call: -; cdr3_nt: TGTGCCAGCAGGGGGGTAACAGATACGCAGTATTTT; cdr3_aa: CASRGVTDTQYF
clone_size: -; v_call: TRBV3-1/TRBV3-2; j_call: TRBJ2-2; d_call: -; cdr3_nt: TGTGCCAGCAGCCAAGTGGAGGGGACCGGGGAGCTGTTTTTT; cdr3_aa: CASSQVEGTGELFF
clone_size: -; v_call: TRBV19; j_call: TRBJ1-2; d_call: -; cdr3_nt: TGTGCCAGTACCCAATCGGGCGGCGCCAGAAGCTATGGCTACACCTTC; cdr3_aa: CASTQSGGARSYGYTF
clone_size: -; v_call: TRBV6-2/TRBV6-3; j_call: TRBJ1-2; d_call: -; cdr3_nt: TGTGCCAGCAGTTACTCCCCGGCCCTCATGGATGGCTACACCTTC; cdr3_aa: CASSYSPALMDGYTF
clone_size: -; v_call: TRBV19; j_call: TRBJ1-1; d_call: TRBD1; cdr3_nt: TGTGCCAGTAGTGCCGACAGGGGCGGTGAAGCTTTCTTT; cdr3_aa: CASSADRGGEAFF
clone_size: -; v_call: TRBV5-4; j_call: TRBJ2-2; d_call: TRBD2; cdr3_nt: TGTGCCAGCAGCTGGAGCGGGAGGTACACCGGGGAGCTGTTTTTT; cdr3_aa: CASSWSGRYTGELFF
clone_size: -; v_call: TRBV10-3; j_call: TRBJ2-2; d_call: -; cdr3_nt: TGTGCCATCAGCGAATCGGGCACCGGGGAGCTGTTTTTT; cdr3_aa: CAISESGTGELFF
clone_size: -; v_call: TRBV10-3; j_call: TRBJ1-1; d_call: TRBD1; cdr3_nt: TGTGCCATCAGTGAGTTCCCTACGACAGGGAGGACTGAAGCTTTCTTT; cdr3_aa: CAISEFPTTGRTEAFF
clone_size: -; v_call: TRBV2; j_call: TRBJ1-5; d_call: TRBD1; cdr3_nt: TGTGCCAGCAGTACAGGGGGCGGACGGAATCAGCCCCAGCATTTT; cdr3_aa: CASSTGGGRNQPQHF
clone_size: -; v_call: TRBV7-3; j_call: TRBJ2-2; d_call: -; cdr3_nt: TGTGCCAGCAGCTTAATGGTGACCGGGGAGCTGTTTTTT; cdr3_aa: CASSLMVTGELFF
clone_size: -; v_call: TRBV7-8; j_call: TRBJ1-4; d_call: -; cdr3_nt: TGTGCCAGCAGCTTACCCTCTTCAGGTGGCGTTCCAAACGGAAAACTGTTTTTT; cdr3_aa: CASSLPSSGGVPNGKLFF
clone_size: -; v_call: TRBV5-1; j_call: TRBJ1-3; d_call: -; cdr3_nt: TGCGCCAGCAGCTTATCGCCGCAGGGACGCTCTGGAAACACCATATATTTT; cdr3_aa: CASSLSPQGRSGNTIYF
clone_size: -; v_call: TRBV28; j_call: TRBJ2-7; d_call: -; cdr3_nt: TGTGCCAGCACCCTACGGATTCCCTACGAGCAGTACTTC; cdr3_aa: CASTLRIPYEQYF
clone_size: -; v_call: TRBV5-1; j_call: TRBJ1-4; d_call: TRBD1; cdr3_nt: TGCGCCAGCAACGGGGGACAGGGGCCGGCTAATGAAAAACTGTTTTTT; cdr3_aa: CASNGGQGPANEKLFF
clone_size: -; v_call: TRBV7-2; j_call: TRBJ2-7; d_call: -; cdr3_nt: TGTGCCAGCAGCTTCGGGCGGGGTTTCCACGAGCAGTACTTC; cdr3_aa: CASSFGRGFHEQYF
clone_size: -; v_call: TRBV4-3; j_call: TRBJ2-3; d_call: -; cdr3_nt: TGCGCCAGCAGCCAACAGTATGGGGGAGCCGCAGATACGCAGTATTTT; cdr3_aa: CASSQQYGGAADTQYF
clone_size: -; v_call: TRBV6-1; j_call: TRBJ1-5; d_call: -; cdr3_nt: TGTGCCAGCAGTGAGATACCCGGGGTTAGTTTTGGCAATCAGTCCCAGCATTTT; cdr3_aa: CASSEIPGVSFGNQSQHF
clone_size: -; v_call: TRBV7-2; j_call: TRBJ2-1; d_call: TRBD2; cdr3_nt: TGTGCCAGCAGCTTAGTCAGCGGGAGGGTAAATGAGCAGTTCTTC; cdr3_aa: CASSLVSGRVNEQFF
clone_size: -; v_call: TRBV3-1/TRBV3-2; j_call: TRBJ2-3; d_call: TRBD2; cdr3_nt: TGTGCCAGCAGCCAAGGACTAGCGGGAGTCGATACGCAGTATTTT; cdr3_aa: CASSQGLAGVDTQYF
clone_size: -; v_call: TRBV28; j_call: TRBJ1-1; d_call: TRBD1; cdr3_nt: TGTGCCAGCAGTCCTTACCCGGGACAGGGTAACACTGAAGCTTTCTTT; cdr3_aa: CASSPYPGQGNTEAFF
clone_size: -; v_call: TRBV5-4; j_call: TRBJ2-2; d_call: -; cdr3_nt: TGTGCCAGCAGCCCCGGGTCCCCCCTGCAAGGGGAGCTGTTTTTT; cdr3_aa: CASSPGSPLQGELFF
clone_size: -; v_call: TRBV7-2; j_call: TRBJ1-2; d_call: -; cdr3_nt: TGTGCCAGCAGTTCGACGAGAATGAACTATGGCTACACCTTC; cdr3_aa: CASSSTRMNYGYTF
clone_size: -; v_call: TRBV19; j_call: TRBJ1-1; d_call: TRBD1; cdr3_nt: TGTGCCAGTAGTCGAACGGGTCAGGGGGGTACTGAAGCTTTCTTT; cdr3_aa: CASSRTGQGGTEAFF
clone_size: -; v_call: TRBV6-5; j_call: TRBJ1-2; d_call: TRBD1; cdr3_nt: TGTGCCAGCAACGACAGGGGCTATGGCTACACCTTC; cdr3_aa: CASNDRGYGYTF
clone_size: -; v_call: TRBV5-1; j_call: TRBJ2-7; d_call: -; cdr3_nt: TGCGCCAGCAGCTTGGAAGGTTACGAGCAGTACTTC; cdr3_aa: CASSLEGYEQYF
clone_size: -; v_call: TRBV9; j_call: TRBJ1-1; d_call: -; cdr3_nt: TGTGCCAGCAGCGTAGTATCTGGGAATACTGAAGCTTTCTTT; cdr3_aa: CASSVVSGNTEAFF
clone_size: -; v_call: TRBV2; j_call: TRBJ2-7; d_call: -; cdr3_nt: TGTGCCAGCAGGAAGGGGAGGAGCTCCTACGAGCAGTACTTC; cdr3_aa: CASRKGRSSYEQYF
clone_size: -; v_call: TRBV5-4; j_call: TRBJ2-3; d_call: -; cdr3_nt: TGTGCCAGCAGTCTAAATTGGGGGGATACGCAGTATTTT; cdr3_aa: CASSLNWGDTQYF
clone_size: -; v_call: TRBV7-4; j_call: TRBJ1-4; d_call: -; cdr3_nt: TGTGCCAGCAGCTTAGTGATACCCCTTTGTGAAAAACTGTTTTTT; cdr3_aa: CASSLVIPLCEKLFF
clone_size: once; v_call: TRBV25-1; j_call: TRBJ1-1; d_call: -; cdr3_nt: TGTGCCAGCAGTCGGTCCGCTGGAACTGAAGCTTTCTTT; cdr3_aa: CASSRSAGTEAFF
clone_size: -; v_call: TRBV2; j_call: TRBJ2-5; d_call: -; cdr3_nt: TGTGCCAGCAGACTATCCACAGGGATTACGGAGACCCAGTACTTC; cdr3_aa: CASRLSTGITETQYF
clone_size: -; v_call: TRBV27; j_call: TRBJ2-5; d_call: TRBD2; cdr3_nt: TGTGCCAGCAGTTTGAGTAGCGGGGGGGCGAAGACCCAGTACTTC; cdr3_aa: CASSLSSGGAKTQYF
clone_size: -; v_call: TRBV18; j_call: TRBJ2-1; d_call: TRBD1; cdr3_nt: TGTGCCAGCTCACCACGACTCGGACAGGGGTCCTACAATGAGCAGTTCTTC; cdr3_aa: CASSPRLGQGSYNEQFF
clone_size: -; v_call: TRBV6-4; j_call: TRBJ1-6; d_call: TRBD1; cdr3_nt: TGTGCCAGCAGTTTAGACAGGGGGCTATCACCCCTCCACTTT; cdr3_aa: CASSLDRGLSPLHF
clone_size: -; v_call: TRBV5-6; j_call: TRBJ1-2; d_call: -; cdr3_nt: TGTGCCAGCAGCTTAGGCGGGTTGGGCTACACCTTC; cdr3_aa: CASSLGGLGYTF
clone_size: -; v_call: TRBV7-8; j_call: TRBJ2-3; d_call: -; cdr3_nt: TGTGCCAGCAGCCCCAACCCAGATACGCAGTATTTT; cdr3_aa: CASSPNPDTQYF
clone_size: -; v_call: TRBV28; j_call: TRBJ2-3; d_call: TRBD1; cdr3_nt: TGTGCCAGCAGTGGACAGGGGGGAACAGATACGCAGTATTTT; cdr3_aa: CASSGQGGTDTQYF
clone_size: -; v_call: TRBV7-3; j_call: TRBJ2-2; d_call: -; cdr3_nt: TGTGCCAGCAGCTTAGGGAGCGGACCCGGGGAGCTGTTTTTT; cdr3_aa: CASSLGSGPGELFF
clone_size: -; v_call: TRBV10-3; j_call: TRBJ1-2; d_call: -; cdr3_nt: TGTGCCACCCACAGAATTACCCAGGGTCGGGCCTATGGCTACACCTTC; cdr3_aa: CATHRITQGRAYGYTF
clone_size: -; v_call: TRBV19; j_call: TRBJ2-7; d_call: -; cdr3_nt: TGTGCCAGTAGTATAACTGGCAGGGTGGCCCCCTACGAGCAGTACTTC; cdr3_aa: CASSITGRVAPYEQYF
clone_size: few; v_call: TRBV28; j_call: TRBJ2-1; d_call: -; cdr3_nt: TGTGCCAGCAGCGTGATTGAGGGCAAGGCGCTCTTC; cdr3_aa: CASSVIEGKALF
clone_size: -; v_call: TRBV5-1; j_call: TRBJ1-2; d_call: -; cdr3_nt: TGCGCCCGCAGCTCCGGGAGGGGGGGCTACACCTTC; cdr3_aa: CARSSGRGGYTF
clone_size: -; v_call: TRBV20-1; j_call: TRBJ2-7; d_call: -; cdr3_nt: TGCAGTGCTAGTAGACAGCCCAGCTCCTACGAGCAGTACTTC; cdr3_aa: CSASRQPSSYEQYF